The rows below give T cell receptor beta chains drawn from one sample of a study of identical twins. One entry per CDR3 protein results from TCRdb running MiXCR on the 5' RACE reads. The sample carries about 660,000 distinct CDR3 sequences, under 9% recorded once. These data also featured in a second study, about yellow fever vaccine responses in identical twins.

Material for sequencing was PBMCs. The receptor source for this set is a woman under 30 in good health. Both conserved end residues are part of each CDR3. A D gene is named only where the DNA matches it firmly. Where a row states a size, it is once, few, many or the class of an expanded clone; other rows omit it.

j_gene: TRBJ2-3; d_gene: .; abundance: .; v_gene: TRBV6-1; len: 14; CDR3aa: CASSATEGTDTQYF; CDR3nt: TGTGCCAGCAGTGCCACGGAGGGCACAGATACGCAGTATTTT
j_gene: TRBJ2-3; d_gene: TRBD2; abundance: .; v_gene: TRBV7-2; len: 17; CDR3aa: CASRTSGISDRTDTQYF; CDR3nt: TGTGCCAGCCGGACTAGCGGGATCTCGGATCGAACAGATACGCAGTATTTT
j_gene: TRBJ2-1; d_gene: TRBD1; abundance: few; v_gene: TRBV28; len: 15; CDR3aa: CASSLPGQGSNEQFF; CDR3nt: TGTGCCAGCAGCCTGCCGGGACAGGGGTCCAATGAGCAGTTCTTC
j_gene: TRBJ2-7; d_gene: TRBD2; abundance: few; v_gene: TRBV29-1; len: 13; CDR3aa: CSVMVAGLGEQYF; CDR3nt: TGCAGCGTTATGGTAGCGGGGCTGGGCGAGCAGTACTTC
j_gene: TRBJ2-3; d_gene: .; abundance: many; v_gene: TRBV7-2; len: 15; CDR3aa: CASRRGGGMTDTQYF; CDR3nt: TGTGCCAGCAGACGAGGAGGCGGGATGACAGATACGCAGTATTTT
j_gene: TRBJ2-7; d_gene: TRBD1; abundance: few; v_gene: TRBV5-1; len: 15; CDR3aa: CASSSGTGEIYEQYF; CDR3nt: TGCGCCAGCAGCTCCGGGACAGGGGAGATTTACGAGCAGTACTTC
j_gene: TRBJ2-3; d_gene: .; abundance: many; v_gene: TRBV6-1; len: 15; CDR3aa: CASSPDIGRTDTQYF; CDR3nt: TGTGCCAGCAGTCCAGACATCGGACGCACAGATACGCAGTATTTT
j_gene: TRBJ1-2; d_gene: TRBD1; abundance: .; v_gene: TRBV15; len: 17; CDR3aa: CATSSLSSLVRGGGYTF; CDR3nt: TGTGCCACCAGCAGTCTCTCATCCCTGGTCAGGGGGGGAGGCTACACCTTC
j_gene: TRBJ2-3; d_gene: TRBD2; abundance: many; v_gene: TRBV28; len: 14; CDR3aa: CASSFRLATDTQYF; CDR3nt: TGTGCCAGCAGTTTTCGACTAGCCACAGATACGCAGTATTTT
j_gene: TRBJ2-7; d_gene: .; abundance: few; v_gene: TRBV4-2; len: 14; CDR3aa: CASSQGGSPYEQYF; CDR3nt: TGTGCCAGCAGCCAAGGGGGCAGTCCCTACGAGCAGTACTTC
j_gene: TRBJ2-2; d_gene: .; abundance: many; v_gene: TRBV10-3; len: 15; CDR3aa: CAISESVGVLGELFF; CDR3nt: TGTGCCATCAGTGAGTCGGTCGGGGTGCTCGGGGAGCTGTTTTTT
j_gene: TRBJ2-1; d_gene: TRBD2; abundance: .; v_gene: TRBV5-1; len: 15; CDR3aa: CASSLAATGGAEQFF; CDR3nt: TGCGCCAGCAGCTTGGCCGCGACGGGGGGGGCTGAGCAGTTCTTC
j_gene: TRBJ2-7; d_gene: .; abundance: many; v_gene: TRBV6-5; len: 12; CDR3aa: CASTEGGNEQYF; CDR3nt: TGTGCCAGCACCGAGGGAGGAAACGAGCAGTACTTC
j_gene: TRBJ2-3; d_gene: TRBD2; abundance: few; v_gene: TRBV10-3; len: 16; CDR3aa: CAISPGGAGSTDTQYF; CDR3nt: TGTGCCATCAGCCCCGGGGGGGCCGGGAGCACAGATACGCAGTATTTT
j_gene: TRBJ1-1; d_gene: .; abundance: .; v_gene: TRBV10-3; len: 12; CDR3aa: CAIRADGYEAFF; CDR3nt: TGTGCCATCAGGGCGGACGGATATGAAGCTTTCTTT
j_gene: TRBJ2-7; d_gene: .; abundance: .; v_gene: TRBV7-2; len: 15; CDR3aa: CASSLQTLQVYEQYF; CDR3nt: TGTGCCAGCAGCTTGCAAACCCTACAGGTTTACGAGCAGTACTTC
j_gene: TRBJ1-1; d_gene: .; abundance: many; v_gene: TRBV12-3/TRBV12-4; len: 11; CDR3aa: CASTVNTEAFF; CDR3nt: TGTGCCAGCACGGTGAACACTGAAGCTTTCTTT
j_gene: TRBJ1-5; d_gene: .; abundance: few; v_gene: TRBV7-9; len: 17; CDR3aa: CASSPQTDSFSNQPQHF; CDR3nt: TGTGCCAGCAGCCCACAAACAGACTCTTTCAGCAATCAGCCCCAGCATTTT
j_gene: TRBJ2-2; d_gene: TRBD2; abundance: few; v_gene: TRBV11-2; len: 18; CDR3aa: CASSFRTSGGSNTGELFF; CDR3nt: TGTGCCAGCAGCTTCAGGACTAGCGGGGGGTCTAACACCGGGGAGCTGTTTTTT
j_gene: TRBJ1-1; d_gene: .; abundance: many; v_gene: TRBV20-1; len: 12; CDR3aa: CSAAQGVTEAFF; CDR3nt: TGCAGTGCTGCCCAGGGAGTCACTGAAGCTTTCTTT
j_gene: TRBJ2-1; d_gene: TRBD1; abundance: many; v_gene: TRBV10-3; len: 16; CDR3aa: CAISESGQGVSNEQFF; CDR3nt: TGTGCCATCAGTGAGTCGGGACAGGGGGTGTCCAATGAGCAGTTCTTC
j_gene: TRBJ2-3; d_gene: .; abundance: few; v_gene: TRBV20-1; len: 14; CDR3aa: CSATGNRAEDTQYF; CDR3nt: TGCAGTGCTACCGGAAACAGGGCTGAAGATACGCAGTATTTT
j_gene: TRBJ2-3; d_gene: .; abundance: many; v_gene: TRBV20-1; len: 15; CDR3aa: CSADNRVFNTDTQYF; CDR3nt: TGCAGTGCCGATAACAGGGTCTTCAACACAGATACGCAGTATTTT
j_gene: TRBJ2-7; d_gene: .; abundance: few; v_gene: TRBV7-9; len: 13; CDR3aa: CASSLLSGREQYF; CDR3nt: TGTGCCAGCAGCTTATTATCGGGGAGGGAGCAGTACTTC
j_gene: TRBJ2-7; d_gene: TRBD1; abundance: few; v_gene: TRBV7-9; len: 16; CDR3aa: CASSSGQFSSSYEQYF; CDR3nt: TGTGCCAGCAGCTCGGGACAGTTCTCCAGCTCCTACGAGCAGTACTTC
j_gene: TRBJ1-4; d_gene: .; abundance: few; v_gene: TRBV2; len: 15; CDR3aa: CASSEQAATNEKLFF; CDR3nt: TGTGCCAGCAGTGAACAGGCTGCAACTAATGAAAAACTGTTTTTT
j_gene: TRBJ1-2; d_gene: TRBD1; abundance: many; v_gene: TRBV4-2; len: 15; CDR3aa: CASSQSISGGYGYTF; CDR3nt: TGTGCCAGCAGCCAATCTATCTCAGGGGGCTATGGCTACACCTTC
j_gene: TRBJ2-3; d_gene: TRBD2; abundance: many; v_gene: TRBV24-1; len: 14; CDR3aa: CATSGREGIDTQYF; CDR3nt: TGTGCCACCAGTGGTAGGGAGGGAATAGATACGCAGTATTTT
j_gene: TRBJ2-3; d_gene: .; abundance: many; v_gene: TRBV5-1; len: 18; CDR3aa: CASSLITRTRLSTDTQYF; CDR3nt: TGCGCCAGCAGCCTAATTACCCGGACCCGCCTCAGCACAGATACGCAGTATTTT
j_gene: TRBJ1-1; d_gene: .; abundance: few; v_gene: TRBV29-1; len: 12; CDR3aa: CSGRGMNAEAFF; CDR3nt: TGCAGCGGTCGGGGAATGAACGCTGAAGCTTTCTTT
j_gene: TRBJ2-5; d_gene: .; abundance: few; v_gene: TRBV10-3; len: 15; CDR3aa: CAISESADRGETQYF; CDR3nt: TGTGCCATCAGTGAGTCGGCGGACAGAGGAGAGACCCAGTACTTC
j_gene: TRBJ1-1; d_gene: .; abundance: many; v_gene: TRBV10-2; len: 15; CDR3aa: CATSPGLTVNAEAFF; CDR3nt: TGCGCCACTTCCCCGGGTCTAACGGTTAACGCTGAAGCTTTCTTT
j_gene: TRBJ1-5; d_gene: .; abundance: many; v_gene: TRBV7-8; len: 15; CDR3aa: CASSSIGQSYQPQHF; CDR3nt: TGTGCCAGCAGCTCCATAGGACAGTCCTATCAGCCCCAGCATTTT
j_gene: TRBJ1-6; d_gene: .; abundance: few; v_gene: TRBV27; len: 16; CDR3aa: CASSLYAGEYNSPLHF; CDR3nt: TGTGCCAGCAGTTTATACGCAGGGGAATATAATTCACCCCTCCACTTT
j_gene: TRBJ1-2; d_gene: .; abundance: .; v_gene: TRBV18; len: 14; CDR3aa: CASSLTDSDYGYTF; CDR3nt: TGTGCCAGCTCGCTAACAGACAGTGACTATGGCTACACCTTC
j_gene: TRBJ2-7; d_gene: .; abundance: few; v_gene: TRBV28; len: 20; CDR3aa: CASSKRQTKKTGTRGYEQYF; CDR3nt: TGTGCCAGCAGCAAAAGACAAACCAAAAAAACCGGGACAAGGGGTTACGAGCAGTACTTC
j_gene: TRBJ1-5; d_gene: .; abundance: .; v_gene: TRBV6-2/TRBV6-3; len: 14; CDR3aa: CASSNRDGNQPQHF; CDR3nt: TGTGCCAGCAGCAACAGGGACGGCAATCAGCCCCAGCATTTT
j_gene: TRBJ1-4; d_gene: TRBD1; abundance: .; v_gene: TRBV18; len: 15; CDR3aa: CASSPPGTGGEQLFF; CDR3nt: TGTGCCAGCTCACCACCGGGGACAGGAGGTGAACAACTGTTTTTT
j_gene: TRBJ2-7; d_gene: .; abundance: many; v_gene: TRBV6-2/TRBV6-3; len: 14; CDR3aa: CASITPGHSYEQYF; CDR3nt: TGTGCCAGCATCACTCCGGGACACTCCTACGAGCAGTACTTC
j_gene: TRBJ1-5; d_gene: .; abundance: many; v_gene: TRBV27; len: 15; CDR3aa: CASSPNMGDNQPQHF; CDR3nt: TGTGCCAGCAGTCCGAACATGGGGGACAATCAGCCCCAGCATTTT
j_gene: TRBJ2-3; d_gene: TRBD1; abundance: few; v_gene: TRBV3-1; len: 18; CDR3aa: CASSQERDLDRSTDTQYF; CDR3nt: TGTGCCAGCAGCCAAGAGAGAGACTTGGACAGGAGCACAGATACGCAGTATTTT
j_gene: TRBJ2-1; d_gene: .; abundance: few; v_gene: TRBV29-1; len: 14; CDR3aa: CSSQPRERYNEQFF; CDR3nt: TGCAGCTCCCAACCCCGGGAACGCTACAATGAGCAGTTCTTC
j_gene: TRBJ2-5; d_gene: TRBD1; abundance: few; v_gene: TRBV15; len: 17; CDR3aa: CATSSQGAFVPFKTQYF; CDR3nt: TGTGCCACCAGCAGCCAGGGGGCTTTTGTCCCATTTAAGACCCAGTACTTC
j_gene: TRBJ2-5; d_gene: TRBD2; abundance: .; v_gene: TRBV5-6; len: 20; CDR3aa: CASSTKGTSGGQPVQETQYF; CDR3nt: TGTGCCAGCAGCACGAAGGGGACTAGCGGGGGTCAACCTGTCCAAGAGACCCAGTACTTC
j_gene: TRBJ2-3; d_gene: TRBD1; abundance: few; v_gene: TRBV5-6; len: 15; CDR3aa: CASSRDRGRTDTQYF; CDR3nt: TGTGCCAGCAGCCGGGACAGGGGGAGGACAGATACGCAGTATTTT
j_gene: TRBJ1-4; d_gene: TRBD1; abundance: many; v_gene: TRBV12-3/TRBV12-4; len: 16; CDR3aa: CASSLKQGLTNEKLFF; CDR3nt: TGTGCCAGCAGTTTAAAACAGGGGTTAACTAATGAAAAACTGTTTTTT
j_gene: TRBJ1-2; d_gene: TRBD1; abundance: many; v_gene: TRBV6-1; len: 15; CDR3aa: CASSDSGGQVYGYTF; CDR3nt: TGTGCCAGCAGTGATTCGGGGGGACAGGTTTATGGCTACACCTTC
j_gene: TRBJ2-7; d_gene: .; abundance: .; v_gene: TRBV28; len: 12; CDR3aa: CASSSAGNEQYF; CDR3nt: TGTGCCAGCAGTTCGGCAGGGAACGAGCAGTACTTC
j_gene: TRBJ2-1; d_gene: TRBD1; abundance: few; v_gene: TRBV18; len: 16; CDR3aa: CASSGQGPRTYNEQFF; CDR3nt: TGTGCCAGCTCCGGACAGGGGCCACGAACATACAATGAGCAGTTCTTC
j_gene: TRBJ2-7; d_gene: .; abundance: many; v_gene: TRBV14; len: 12; CDR3aa: CASSHSSYEQYF; CDR3nt: TGTGCCAGCAGCCACTCCTCCTACGAGCAGTACTTC
j_gene: TRBJ2-1; d_gene: .; abundance: many; v_gene: TRBV7-8; len: 15; CDR3aa: CASSLDISSYNEQFF; CDR3nt: TGTGCCAGCAGCTTGGACATAAGCTCCTACAATGAGCAGTTCTTC
j_gene: TRBJ1-5; d_gene: .; abundance: many; v_gene: TRBV20-1; len: 14; CDR3aa: CSARDLAGNQPQHF; CDR3nt: TGCAGTGCTAGAGATCTTGCAGGCAATCAGCCCCAGCATTTT
j_gene: TRBJ2-3; d_gene: TRBD2; abundance: .; v_gene: TRBV5-1; len: 15; CDR3aa: CASSLDGLVADTQYF; CDR3nt: TGCGCCAGCAGCTTGGACGGACTAGTCGCAGATACGCAGTATTTT
j_gene: TRBJ2-1; d_gene: TRBD2; abundance: many; v_gene: TRBV14; len: 14; CDR3aa: CASSRLAGYNEQFF; CDR3nt: TGTGCCAGCAGCCGTCTAGCGGGCTACAATGAGCAGTTCTTC
j_gene: TRBJ2-3; d_gene: .; abundance: .; v_gene: TRBV12-3/TRBV12-4; len: 12; CDR3aa: CASSMTGGRQYF; CDR3nt: TGTGCCAGCAGTATGACAGGCGGGCGGCAGTATTTT